This T cell receptor (beta chain) derives from a study of spatial heterogeneity in lung cancer. Every molecule of TCR cDNA had its own unique molecular identifier. TCRdb ran MiXCR on the 5' RACE reads and lists one entry per CDR3 protein. The data show 60,000 to 80,000 distinct CDR3 sequences, about an eighth seen once. Noted time point: sample taken at primary tumor resection. Whole RNA, isolated from tumor, nontumor lung or frozen PBMC, was sequenced without prior sorting. The germline CDR1 and CDR2 sequences are SGHTS and YDEGEE. Trimming removed 2 bases at V and 0 bases at J, with 12 bases between. This CDR3 region has 15 residues. This clonotype was counted at least ten times.

This clonotype was sampled from a male donor with early-stage non-small cell lung cancer. The rearrangement joins TRBV5-8 to TRBJ2-7; TRBD1 is a possible D gene (6 bases). Specimen: PBMCs, collected at surgery. The CDR3 loop is CASSLPTGSSYEQYF. CDR3 coding DNA: TGTGCCAGCAGCTTACCCACAGGGAGCTCCTACGAGCAGTACTTC.